The source of this T cell receptor (beta chain) is a study of cytomegalovirus exposure and HLA in healthy donors. Donors were ostensibly healthy at sampling, although undocumented immune exposures were probable. PCR used 60 Vbeta primers and 13 Jbeta primers. Some clones are missing from TCRdb's copy, which holds only in-frame ones; the method was immunoSEQ multiplex PCR. The table records 100,000 or so clones, approximately 68% of them present only once. The ends were cut back, 0 bases at V and 2 bases at J, with 7 bases in the middle. In germline, CDR1 is SGHDN, CDR2 FVKESK. The CDR3 has 15 amino acids.

This sequence joins TRBV14 and TRBJ2-2; the D is unclear. The origin of this receptor is a woman younger than 35 in good health and CMV-seropositive. Sequenced material: PBMCs. The CDR3 reads CASSQEIQNTGELFF. CDR3 bases: TGTGCCAGCAGCCAAGAAATCCAAAACACCGGGGAGCTGTTTTTT.